The entry that follows covers one T cell receptor beta chain sequence. Germline CDR1 is SGHVS and CDR2 is FQNEAQ. CDR3 length: 16 amino acids. The germline V and J ends were trimmed by 2 bases and 0 bases, with 11 bases remaining between them. One entry per CDR3 protein results from TCRdb running MiXCR on the 5' RACE reads. The top ten clones hold 20% to 30% of a sample with under 150,000 distinct CDR3 sequences, 10% to 14% of them seen once. Specified time point: blood at routine non-recurrence follow-up after resection. This specimen comes from a study of spatial heterogeneity in lung cancer. This specimen was PBMCs, taken at follow-up. V usage is TRBV7-8 and J usage is TRBJ2-1, with D unclear. This TCR was recovered from a female donor with early-stage non-small cell lung cancer. CDR3 sequence reads: CASSLKRASSYNEQFF. The DNA for the CDR3 is TGTGCCAGCAGCTTAAAGCGCGCCAGCTCCTACAATGAGCAGTTCTTC.